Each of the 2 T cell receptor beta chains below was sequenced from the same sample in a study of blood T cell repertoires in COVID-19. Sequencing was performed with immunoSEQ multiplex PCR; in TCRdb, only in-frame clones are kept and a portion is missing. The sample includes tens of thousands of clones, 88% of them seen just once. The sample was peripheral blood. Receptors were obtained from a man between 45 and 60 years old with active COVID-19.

CDR3: CASSLAQQETQYF. The CDR3 DNA is TGCGCCAGCAGCTTGGCACAACAAGAGACCCAGTACTTC. This chain joins TRBV5-1 and TRBJ2-5; D gene unclear. Germline V lookup: CDR1 SGHRS, CDR2 YFSETQ. V was cut by 0 bases and J by 2 bases, with 5 bases left in between. This CDR3 is 13 amino acids long. The whole variable domain, remainder taken from reference TRBV5-1 and TRBJ2-5, is KAGVTQTPRYLIKTRGQQVTLSCSPISGHRSVSWYQQTPGQGLQFLFEYFSETQRNKGNFPGRFSGRQFSNSRSEMNVSTLELGDSALYLCASSLAQQETQYFGPGTRLLVL.

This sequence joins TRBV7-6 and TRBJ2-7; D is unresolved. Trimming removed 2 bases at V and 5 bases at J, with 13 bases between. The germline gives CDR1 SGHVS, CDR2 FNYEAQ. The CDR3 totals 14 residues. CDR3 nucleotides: TGTGCCAGCAGCTTAACCCTCAGAAATGACGAGCAGTACTTC. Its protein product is CASSLTLRNDEQYF.